What follows are 22 T cell receptor beta chains derived from one specimen sequenced in a study of blood T cells in healthy people across ages. Using a J-beta primer mix together with a sample-barcoded 5' primer, a second PCR was run for roughly 7 to 12 cycles. TCRdb analysed the 5' RACE reads with MiXCR anew, one entry per CDR3 protein. The table has 1.2 million to 1.5 million distinct CDR3 sequences, approximately 59% seen once. Sequenced input: blood. These receptors originate from a man aged 18 to 30 in good health.

CDR3 sequence reads: CASSPDRYPYNEQFF. CDR3 in DNA: TGTGCCAGCAGCCCCGACAGGTACCCCTACAATGAGCAGTTCTTC. The chain couples TRBV6-5 to TRBJ2-1, with TRBD1 as a possible D gene (6 bases). CDR3 length: 15 amino acids. CDR1 is MNHEY, CDR2 SVGAGI, per germline. V lost 6 bases, J lost 2 bases, and 14 bases lay in between.

The CDR3 here is CASRPSGIEQYF. In DNA form, the CDR3 reads TGTGCCAGCAGGCCTAGCGGGATCGAGCAGTACTTC. This chain links TRBV2 with TRBJ2-5, with 9 bases fitting TRBD2. The J call may be in error: the DNA end matches TRBJ2-7 better. The germline V gene has CDR1 SNHLY and CDR2 FYNNEI. CDR3 size: 12 residues.

The chain links TRBV11-2 to TRBJ2-1, with 8 bases matching TRBD2. The germline V gene encodes CDR1 SGHAT and CDR2 FQNNGV. The CDR3 runs 14 residues. V lost 6 bases to trimming and J lost 7 bases; unmatched junction nucleotides: 8. The CDR3 region is CASRRAGVWNEQFF. The CDR3 DNA reads TGTGCCAGCAGACGAGCGGGAGTATGGAATGAGCAGTTCTTC.

This clonotype showed up just once. Germline is not matched at one junction end, which may reflect a read error. J is TRBJ2-1 and V is TRBV13, with 8 bases fitting TRBD2. The CDR3 is 16 residues long. CDR1 and CDR2 (germline): PRHDT, FYEKMQ (reference sequence). CDR3 sequence: CASNLISGDTLYEQFF. CDR3 coding DNA: TGTGCCAGCAACTTAATTAGCGGGGATACTCTCTATGAGCAGTTCTTC.

The rearrangement joins TRBV4-3 to TRBJ2-2, with D unresolved. The germline gives CDR1 LGHNA, CDR2 YSLEER. V gave up 2 bases and J gave up 6 bases, with 16 bases separating them. The CDR3 is 16 residues long. Here the CDR3 DNA reads TGCGCCAGCAGCCAACATATTCCCGACTGGGCCGGGGAGCTGTTTTTT. This translates into CASSQHIPDWAGELFF.

The chain joins TRBV5-1 to TRBJ2-1, with 9 nucleotides matching TRBD1. The J call is in doubt because the DNA end fits TRBJ2-7 better. This CDR3 is built from 15 residues. Germline loops: CDR1 SGHRS, CDR2 YFSETQ. CDR3 in amino acids: CASSGRDRAYNEQYF. The CDR3 DNA is TGCGCCAGCAGCGGTAGGGACAGGGCATACAATGAGCAGTACTTC.

V usage is TRBV20-1 and J usage is TRBJ2-3; 8 nucleotides agree with TRBD2. The germline V gene has CDR1 DFQATT and CDR2 SNEGSKA (reference sequence). This CDR3 region has 13 residues. Unmatched junction bases numbered 4, after V lost 6 bases and J lost 2 bases. Here the CDR3 DNA reads TGCAGTGCCGGGGGGGCATACACAGATACGCAGTATTTT. It specifies CSAGGAYTDTQYF.

The V gene is TRBV4-1, the J gene TRBJ2-7, with 8 bases matching TRBD2. In germline, CDR1 is MGHRA, CDR2 YSYEKL. The V and J ends lost 2 bases and 4 bases, in that order; junction bases with no gene match: 13. The CDR3 consists of 17 residues. CDR3 sequence (DNA): TGCGCCAGCAGCCAATCCTCGGGCGGGGGGCGCAAATACGAGCAGTACTTC. This encodes CASSQSSGGGRKYEQYF.

The V call is TRBV9, the J call TRBJ1-6; D is unresolved. This CDR3 is built from 13 residues. Per the germline V gene, CDR1 is SGDLS and CDR2 is YYNGEE. V dropped 0 bases and J dropped 8 bases, with 6 bases sitting between them. The DNA for the CDR3 is TGTGCCAGCAGCGTAGTATCGGATTCACCCCTCCACTTT. Translated: CASSVVSDSPLHF.

The chain is built from TRBV20-1 and TRBJ2-1; 7 bases are shared with TRBD2. CDR1 is DFQATT and CDR2 is SNEGSKA in the germline V gene (reference sequence). The trim removed 6 bases at V and 6 bases at J, leaving 8 bases unmatched. The CDR3 is 13 amino acids. CDR3 nucleotide sequence: TGCAGTGCAAGCCCAGGGACTACCAATGAGCAGTTCTTC. Translation gives CSASPGTTNEQFF.

The chain uses TRBV29-1 and TRBJ2-2, with 9 bases that match TRBD2. This CDR3 is built from 14 residues. Germline CDR1 SQVTM, CDR2 ANQGSEA. V lost 4 bases and J lost 6; bases outside the gene matches: 6. The CDR3 loop is CSVAPGLAPGELFF. In DNA form, the CDR3 reads TGCAGCGTTGCCCCGGGACTAGCCCCCGGGGAGCTGTTTTTT.

The chain couples TRBV5-4 to TRBJ2-1, with D possibly matching TRBD2 (6 bases). Germline V gene sequence: CDR1 SGHNT, CDR2 YYREEE (reference sequence). V was clipped by 4 bases and J by 13 bases, with 18 bases between them. This CDR3 has 13 residues. DNA for the CDR3: TGTGCCAGCAGCCCGAGGAGGGAAGAGACCCAGTTCTTC. It encodes CASSPRREETQFF.

This chain joins TRBV5-1 and TRBJ2-1, with unresolved D. CDR3 length equals 14 residues. Between the trimmed V and J ends, which lost 0 bases and 5 bases, there was a span of 9 bases. Germline V gives CDR1 SGHRS, CDR2 YFSETQ. This chain's CDR3 is CASSLESSDNEQFF. The CDR3 region has the DNA TGCGCCAGCAGCTTGGAGAGTAGTGACAATGAGCAGTTCTTC. Combining the CDR3 with reference TRBV5-1 and TRBJ2-1 gives the whole variable domain KAGVTQTPRYLIKTRGQQVTLSCSPISGHRSVSWYQQTPGQGLQFLFEYFSETQRNKGNFPGRFSGRQFSNSRSEMNVSTLELGDSALYLCASSLESSDNEQFFGPGTRLTVL.

The genes are TRBV4-2 and TRBJ2-5; 9 bases line up with TRBD2. This CDR3 comprises 15 residues. Looked up from germline, CDR1 is LGHNA and CDR2 is YNFKEQ. After removal of 8 bases from V and 1 base from J, the junction contained 8 bases not matched to a gene. CDR3 sequence reads: CASGGLASLQETQYF. As DNA, the CDR3 is TGTGCCAGCGGAGGACTAGCGAGCCTCCAAGAGACCCAGTACTTC.

The J gene is TRBJ2-7, the V gene TRBV29-1; D is undetermined. Germline CDR1 SQVTM, CDR2 ANQGSEA. The germline V and J ends were trimmed by 8 bases and 1 base, with 18 bases remaining between them. The CDR3 totals 14 residues. This chain's CDR3 is CSFARTAASYEQYF. The CDR3 DNA sequence: TGCAGCTTCGCCAGGACCGCAGCATCCTACGAGCAGTACTTC.

The rearrangement joins TRBV6-2 or TRBV6-3 to TRBJ2-2; the D gene is possibly TRBD2 (5 bases). V lost 7 bases and J lost 3, with 12 bases in between. The CDR3 runs 14 residues. Germline lookup yields CDR1 MNHEY and CDR2 SVGEGT. CDR3 in DNA: TGTGCCAGCAAGCCCGGGATCGACACCGGGGAGCTGTTTTTT. This translates into CASKPGIDTGELFF.

V is TRBV6-5 and J is TRBJ2-1, with D perhaps TRBD2 (5 bases). V lost 5 bases and J lost 11, with 10 bases in between. The CDR3 runs 11 residues. Germline V CDR1 and CDR2: MNHEY, SVGAGI. The CDR3 protein is CASSHRGKQFF. The CDR3 region has the DNA TGTGCCAGCAGTCACCGGGGAAAGCAGTTCTTC.

The J gene is TRBJ1-6, the V gene TRBV20-1, with a tentative D call TRBD1 (6 bases). V lost 0 bases, J lost 9 bases, and 21 bases lay in between. The germline V gene has CDR1 DFQATT and CDR2 SNEGSKA (reference sequence). The CDR3 has 17 residues. The CDR3 loop is CSARERTAASGGSPLHF. As DNA, the CDR3 is TGCAGTGCTAGAGAGCGGACAGCCGCCTCAGGAGGTTCACCCCTCCACTTT.

This chain uses TRBV4-3 with TRBJ2-3; D is unclear. V gave up 1 base and J gave up 4 bases, with 9 bases separating them. This CDR3 is built from 14 residues. Germline-derived CDR1 and CDR2 are LGHNA and YSLEER. CDR3 nucleotides: TGCGCCAGCAGCCAAGTGTCCCTGCCAGATACGCAGTATTTT. It translates to CASSQVSLPDTQYF.

This chain uses TRBV4-1 with TRBJ2-3, with 9 bases fitting TRBD2. J gave up 0 bases and V 7 bases, and 2 bases lay outside the gene matches. CDR1 and CDR2 (germline): MGHRA, YSYEKL. The CDR3 extends over 14 amino acids. DNA for the CDR3: TGCGCCAGCAAAGCGGGGGGTAGCACAGATACGCAGTATTTT. This gives the protein CASKAGGSTDTQYF.

This clonotype was detected a few times. The rearrangement links TRBV20-1 to TRBJ2-3; D could derive from TRBD1 or TRBD2 (5 bases each). This CDR3 spans 15 amino acids. With 2 bases removed from V and 5 bases from J, the gap between germline ends came to 17 bases. CDR1 and CDR2 from the germline V gene are DFQATT and SNEGSKA (reference sequence). The CDR3 sequence is CSARRQGVYEDTQYF. The DNA of the CDR3 is TGCAGTGCTAGACGGCAGGGAGTGTATGAAGATACGCAGTATTTT.

This clonotype showed up just a few times. V gene TRBV4-1 combines with J gene TRBJ2-5, with D maybe TRBD2 (5 bases). The CDR3 extends over 14 amino acids. V was pared by 2 bases and J by 5 bases, with 12 bases between. Germline CDR1 reads MGHRA; CDR2 reads YSYEKL. The CDR3 reads CASSQSHSEETQYF. Written as DNA, the CDR3 is TGCGCCAGCAGCCAAAGCCATAGCGAGGAGACCCAGTACTTC.